The clone carrying this TCR beta chain has ten or more counts. Template switching added a universal primer site, and cDNA bore unique molecular identifiers. TCRdb fed the 5' RACE reads into MiXCR, producing one record per CDR3 protein. The sample records 200,000 or so distinct CDR3 sequences, more than 6.5% being singletons. These data come from a study of identical twins. The CDR3 runs to 18 residues. Trimming cost V 5 bases and J 1 base; bases outside gene matches: 8. The same data also contributed to another study, on yellow fever vaccine responses in identical twins.

Sequences were obtained from memory (CD45RO+) T cells sorted from blood. This TCR came from a woman between 18 and 29 years old in good health. This chain joins TRBV12-3 or TRBV12-4 and TRBJ2-3, with TRBD2 identical over 14 bases. CDR3 sequence (DNA): TGTGCCAGCAGTCCTACCGGGACTAGCGGGGGCCGCACAGATACGCAGTATTTT. Translated, it gives CASSPTGTSGGRTDTQYF.